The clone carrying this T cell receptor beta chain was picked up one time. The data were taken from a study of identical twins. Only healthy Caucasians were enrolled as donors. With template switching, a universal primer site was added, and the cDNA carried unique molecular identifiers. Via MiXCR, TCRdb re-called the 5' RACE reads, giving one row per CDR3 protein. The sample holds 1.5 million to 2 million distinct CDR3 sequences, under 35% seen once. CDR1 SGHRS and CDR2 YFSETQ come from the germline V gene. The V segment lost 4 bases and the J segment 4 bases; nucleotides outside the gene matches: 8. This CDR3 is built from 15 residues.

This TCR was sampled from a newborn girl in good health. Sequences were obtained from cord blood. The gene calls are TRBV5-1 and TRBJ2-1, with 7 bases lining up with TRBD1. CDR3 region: CASSPVGQEYNEQFF. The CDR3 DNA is TGCGCCAGCAGCCCCGTCGGACAGGAGTACAATGAGCAGTTCTTC.